This TCR beta chain appears in the sequencing data of a study of T cells in Graves' hyperthyroidism and ophthalmopathy. Findings and limits, study-wide: Also found in blood were most expanded thyroid clonotypes above 0.001.

Amplification of TCR beta CDR3 regions used RNA as the template. The HTBI primer set drove a first-round RT-PCR of the TCR CDR3. TCRdb reanalysed the multiplex PCR reads using MiXCR and keeps one entry per CDR3 protein. The sample has 550,000 to 850,000 distinct CDR3 sequences, over 15% seen once. This clonotype has at least ten counts. As yet, its antigen is unknown. Those with hyperthyroidism were 18 to 65 years old, newly diagnosed, and ill for under 2 months. The germline CDR1 and CDR2 sequences are SGHTA and FQGTGA. V was cut by 3 bases and J by 5 bases, with 14 bases left in between. This CDR3 is 14 amino acids long.

The genes are TRBV7-3 and TRBJ2-7; tentatively, D is TRBD1 or TRBD2 (5 bases each). The specimen sequenced was blood. The TCR originated in a woman in her fifties or sixties with Graves' hyperthyroidism that later progressed to Graves' ophthalmopathy. The DNA of the CDR3 is TGTGCCAGCAGCTTGGCAGGGAGAAACAACGAGCAGTACTTC. Its protein product is CASSLAGRNNEQYF. The variable domain in full, completed from reference TRBV7-3 and TRBJ2-7, reads GAGVSQTPSNKVTEKGKYVELRCDPISGHTALYWYRQSLGQGPEFLIYFQGTGAADDSGLPNDRFFAVRPEGSVSTLKIQRTERGDSAVYLCASSLAGRNNEQYFGPGTRLTVT.